The 20 T cell receptor beta chains given below trace back to one sample, sequenced in a study of technical replicates of blood from a handful of donors (dated by TCRdb to 2016 to 2017). The library was obtained by the immunoSEQ multiplex PCR assay. TCRdb obtained this table from immuneACCESS and retained in-frame rearrangements with V and J assigned. These tables miss some clones; where compared with another copy, unresolved V genes account for less than half of the shortfall, and the remainder is unexplained. This sample lists tens of thousands of clones; 85% to 95% were detected once. The ten most abundant clones make up over 0.2% of the sample. The sample was T cells isolated from PBMCs. The source is a human donor in good health.

The J gene is TRBJ1-1, the V gene TRBV4-1; perhaps TRBD1 as D (5 bases). This CDR3 contains 17 residues. Germline-derived CDR1 and CDR2 are MGHRA and YSYEKL. The ends were cut back, 4 bases at V and 0 bases at J, with 18 bases in the middle. The CDR3 loop reads CASSLPYYRTMNTEAFF. As DNA, the CDR3 is TGCGCCAGCAGCCTTCCATATTACAGGACCATGAACACTGAAGCTTTCTTT.

The chain couples TRBV14 to TRBJ1-1; D might be TRBD1 (5 bases). Germline-derived CDR1 and CDR2 are SGHDN and FVKESK. Trimming pared 0 bases from V and 0 bases from J, leaving 11 bases between. CDR3 size: 16 residues. CDR3 sequence: CASSQDLGAMNTEAFF. CDR3 bases: TGTGCCAGCAGCCAAGATTTAGGGGCCATGAACACTGAAGCTTTCTTT. Filled out from reference TRBV14 and TRBJ1-1, the complete variable domain reads EAGVTQFPSHSVIEKGQTVTLRCDPISGHDNLYWYRRVMGKEIKFLLHFVKESKQDESGMPNNRFLAERTGGTYSTLKVQPAELEDSGVYFCASSQDLGAMNTEAFFGQGTRLTVV.

The chain combines TRBV5-1 with TRBJ2-7; 15 bases line up with TRBD2. This CDR3 spans 19 amino acids. The V and J ends lost 1 base and 0 bases, in that order; junction bases with no gene match: 8. The germline V gene encodes CDR1 SGHRS and CDR2 YFSETQ. CDR3 sequence (DNA): TGCGCCAGCAGCTTGAACGGACTAGCGGGAGGGCTAGGCTCCTACGAGCAGTACTTC. It yields the protein CASSLNGLAGGLGSYEQYF.

The chain employs TRBV6-5 and TRBJ1-2, with TRBD1 identical over 7 bases. Germline-derived CDR1 and CDR2 are MNHEY and SVGAGI. The CDR3 has 11 residues. V trimming: 4 bases; J trimming: 14 bases; junction bases outside the gene matches: 7. The CDR3 spells CASSSRQGPTF. In nucleotides, the CDR3 is TGTGCCAGCAGTTCCCGACAGGGCCCTACCTTC.

The J gene is TRBJ1-5, the V gene TRBV5-1; 7 bases fit TRBD1. Germline-derived CDR1 and CDR2 are SGHRS and YFSETQ. The CDR3 totals 14 residues. V lost 1 base, J lost 5 bases, and 3 bases stayed unmatched. CDR3 sequence: CASSLSGTDQPQHF. The DNA of the CDR3 is TGCGCCAGCAGCTTGTCCGGGACAGATCAGCCCCAGCATTTT.

The rearrangement joins TRBV28 to TRBJ2-1, with TRBD2 identical over 11 bases. The CDR3 totals 15 residues. With V trimmed by 5 bases and J by 10 bases, 10 bases remained unmatched. The germline CDR1 and CDR2 sequences are MDHEN and SYDVKM. The CDR3 nucleotides read TGTGCCAGCAGTGCAGGACTAGCGGGCTTAGGGGAGCAGTTCTTC. Protein: CASSAGLAGLGEQFF.

J is TRBJ2-1 and V is TRBV27; 7 nucleotides line up with TRBD2. The V and J ends lost 3 bases and 4 bases, in that order; junction bases with no gene match: 12. The length of the CDR3 is 17 residues. Germline V gene data show CDR1 as MNHEY and CDR2 as SMNVEV (reference sequence). The CDR3 protein is CASSFGGETSAYNEQFF. DNA for the CDR3: TGTGCCAGCAGTTTTGGGGGGGAGACTAGTGCGTACAATGAGCAGTTCTTC.

The CDR3 loop is CASTLDGSLINIQYF. The CDR3 DNA reads as TGTGCCAGCACCTTGGATGGGAGCCTTATAAACATTCAGTACTTC. The chain couples TRBV7-9 to TRBJ2-4; D perhaps matches TRBD2 (5 bases). This CDR3 spans 15 amino acids. Germline V gene data show CDR1 as SEHNR and CDR2 as FQNEAQ (reference sequence). Trimming left V 7 bases short and J 6 bases short, with 19 bases between.

The rearrangement uses TRBV6-4 and TRBJ2-3, with a tentative D call TRBD2 (7 bases). This CDR3 is built from 15 residues. Trimming pared 6 bases from V and 2 bases from J, leaving 15 bases between. The germline CDR1 and CDR2 sequences are MRHNA and SNTAGT. The CDR3 DNA is TGTGCCAGCAGCGCGGGGCGGGGGCCCACAGATACGCAGTATTTT. Translating it yields CASSAGRGPTDTQYF.

The rearrangement uses TRBV4-1 and TRBJ2-5; the D is unclear. This CDR3 is built from 14 residues. Germline CDR1 is MGHRA and CDR2 is YSYEKL. V was cut by 0 bases and J by 4 bases, with 9 bases left in between. CDR3 loop: CASSQDRGRETQYF. The CDR3, as DNA: TGCGCCAGCAGCCAAGATCGTGGCAGAGAGACCCAGTACTTC.

CDR3 loop: CASSLEMGQDRYGYTF. The CDR3 nucleotides are TGTGCCAGCAGCTTAGAGATGGGACAGGATCGCTATGGCTACACCTTC. This chain links TRBV7-9 with TRBJ1-2; 8 bases align to TRBD1. Germline lookup yields CDR1 SEHNR and CDR2 FQNEAQ (reference sequence). This CDR3 has 16 amino acids. Trimming at V came to 1 base and at J to 4 bases, leaving 8 bases not matched to a gene.

A single count supports this clone. The V gene is TRBV25-1, the J gene TRBJ2-3; the match to TRBD1 covers 10 bases. Germline V gene data show CDR1 as MGHDK and CDR2 as SYGVNS. The CDR3 consists of 16 residues. J was trimmed by 6 bases and V by 2 bases; bases with no gene match: 8. DNA of the CDR3: TGTGCCAGCAGTGAAGGAGGTTGGGACAGGGGTGATACGCAGTATTTT. This sequence encodes CASSEGGWDRGDTQYF.

The rearrangement uses TRBV7-9 and TRBJ1-2, with D maybe TRBD1 (5 bases). CDR1 is SEHNR, CDR2 FQNEAQ, per germline (reference sequence). Trimming removed 5 bases at V and 8 bases at J, with 18 bases between. The CDR3 length is 14 residues. The CDR3 DNA reads as TGTGCCAGCAGCCCTGGGGCCGCCGCAAGGGGCTACACCTTC. This encodes CASSPGAAARGYTF. Together with reference TRBV7-9 and TRBJ1-2, the CDR3 gives the full variable domain: DTGVSQNPRHKITKRGQNVTFRCDPISEHNRLYWYRQTLGQGPEFLTYFQNEAQLEKSRLLSDRFSAERPKGSFSTLEIQRTEQGDSAMYLCASSPGAAARGYTFGSGTRLTVV.

V gene TRBV7-2 combines with J gene TRBJ2-6; 9 bases align to TRBD1. Germline CDR1 is SGHTA and CDR2 is FQGNSA. V lost 5 bases and J lost 3; bases outside the gene matches: 8. The CDR3 runs 17 residues. CDR3 nucleotides: TGTGCCAGCAGCCTACCGGGACAGGGTTTTGGGGCCAACGTCCTGACTTTC. Its protein is CASSLPGQGFGANVLTF.

The chain couples TRBV19 to TRBJ2-1; 9 bases are a match to TRBD1. J lost 7 bases, V lost 2 bases, and 3 bases had no gene match. The germline CDR1 and CDR2 sequences are LNHDA and SQIVND (reference sequence). The CDR3 has 14 amino acids. The DNA of the CDR3 is TGTGCCAGTAGTATATCGGGGACAGGGAATGAGCAGTTCTTC. This translates into CASSISGTGNEQFF.

J is TRBJ1-4 and V is TRBV7-2; D is ambiguous. Germline V lookup: CDR1 SGHTA, CDR2 FQGNSA. Trimming took off 2 bases at V and 8 bases at J, with 15 bases between the two ends. This CDR3 has 15 residues. The CDR3: CASSLSGSREEKLFF. CDR3 nucleotide sequence: TGTGCCAGCAGCTTATCGGGGTCCAGAGAGGAAAAACTGTTTTTT.

The chain uses TRBV7-3 and TRBJ2-6, with 8 bases matching TRBD1. CDR3 size: 16 residues. The trim removed 6 bases at V and 3 bases at J, leaving 7 bases unmatched. CDR1 and CDR2 from the germline V gene are SGHTA and FQGTGA. DNA of the CDR3: TGTGCCAGCAGTCAATCAGGGGGCCGTGGGGCCAACGTCCTGACTTTC. Amino acid sequence: CASSQSGGRGANVLTF.

This clone was observed a single time. V usage is TRBV5-1 and J usage is TRBJ2-3; D gene unclear. The CDR3 spans 14 residues. V lost 0 bases and J lost 3, with 8 bases in between. Germline-derived CDR1 and CDR2 are SGHRS and YFSETQ. The DNA of the CDR3 is TGCGCCAGCAGCTTGGCCACTCGAACAGATACGCAGTATTTT. The encoded protein is CASSLATRTDTQYF.

This clone showed up just once. The V and J genes are TRBV6-5 and TRBJ2-7, with D possibly being TRBD2 (6 bases). The CDR3 has 15 residues. Per the germline V gene, CDR1 is MNHEY and CDR2 is SVGAGI. V was cut by 2 bases and J by 5 bases, with 16 bases left in between. The CDR3 sequence is CASSYAGSGGDEQYF. Here the CDR3 DNA reads TGTGCCAGCAGTTACGCTGGAAGCGGAGGGGACGAGCAGTACTTC.

The chain combines TRBV4-2 with TRBJ2-1; 11 bases line up with TRBD2. The CDR3 extends over 17 amino acids. V lost 0 bases, J lost 8 bases, and 9 bases stayed unmatched. Germline values: CDR1 LGHNA, CDR2 YNFKEQ. DNA of the CDR3: TGTGCCAGCAGCCAAGAATCCCCTAGCGGGGGGCTCTATGAGCAGTTCTTC. Translation: CASSQESPSGGLYEQFF.